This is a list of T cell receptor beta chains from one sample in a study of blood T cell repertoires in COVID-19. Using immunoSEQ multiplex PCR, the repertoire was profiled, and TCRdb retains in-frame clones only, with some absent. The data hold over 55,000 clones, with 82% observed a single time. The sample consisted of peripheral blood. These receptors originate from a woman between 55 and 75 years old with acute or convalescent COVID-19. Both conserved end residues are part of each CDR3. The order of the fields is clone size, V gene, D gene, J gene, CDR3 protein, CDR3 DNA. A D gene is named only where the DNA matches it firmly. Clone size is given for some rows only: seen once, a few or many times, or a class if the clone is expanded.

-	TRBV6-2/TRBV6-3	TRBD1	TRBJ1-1	CASSFADRPAFF	TGTGCCAGCAGTTTCGCGGACAGGCCAGCTTTCTTT
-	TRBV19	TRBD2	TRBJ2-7	CATENGRYEQYF	TGTGCCACCGAGAACGGGAGGTACGAGCAGTACTTC
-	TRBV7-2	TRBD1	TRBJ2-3	CASSRAPGTVFTDTQYF	TGTGCCAGCAGCCGCGCTCCCGGGACAGTCTTTACGGATACGCAGTATTTT
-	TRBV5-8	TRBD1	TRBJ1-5	CASSSGTGGPSSNQPQHF	TGTGCCAGCAGCTCCGGGACAGGGGGGCCTTCTAGCAATCAGCCCCAGCATTTT
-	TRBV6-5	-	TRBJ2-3	CASSYGSGTSTDTQYF	TGTGCCAGCAGTTACGGGAGCGGAACTAGCACAGATACGCAGTATTTT
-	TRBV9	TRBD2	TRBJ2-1	CASSAPGLVMSEQFF	TGTGCCAGCAGCGCCCCGGGACTAGTCATGAGTGAGCAGTTCTTC
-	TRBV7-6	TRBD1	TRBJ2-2	CASSRGQGADTGELFF	TGTGCCAGCAGCCGGGGACAGGGGGCCGACACCGGGGAGCTGTTTTTT
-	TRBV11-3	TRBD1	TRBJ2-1	CASSLDGTGLGQQFF	TGTGCCAGCAGCTTAGATGGGACAGGGTTGGGCCAGCAGTTCTTC
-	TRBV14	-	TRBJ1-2	CASSSRTTGESYTF	TGTGCCAGCAGCTCCCGGACTACAGGAGAGAGCTACACCTTC
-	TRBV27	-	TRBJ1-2	CASRGMDYGYTF	TGTGCCAGCAGGGGCATGGACTATGGCTACACCTTC
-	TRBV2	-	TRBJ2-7	CASVHYRDSYEQYF	TGTGCCAGCGTACACTACAGGGACTCCTACGAGCAGTACTTC
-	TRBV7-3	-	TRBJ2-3	CASSLLGADTQYF	TGTGCCAGCAGTCTCCTCGGGGCAGATACGCAGTATTTT
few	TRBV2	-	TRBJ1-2	CASSGDRHGYTF	TGTGCCAGCAGCGGAGACAGGCATGGCTACACCTTC
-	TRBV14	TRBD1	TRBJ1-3	CASSYRTGAGNTIYF	TGTGCCAGCAGCTATCGGACAGGGGCTGGAAACACCATATATTTT
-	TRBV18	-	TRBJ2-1	CASSPPGGSPRDEQFF	TGTGCCAGCTCACCACCTGGGGGGTCACCCCGGGATGAGCAGTTCTTC
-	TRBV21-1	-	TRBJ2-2	CASIQGRLPTGELFF	TGTGCCAGCATCCAGGGTCGGTTACCTACCGGGGAGCTGTTTTTT
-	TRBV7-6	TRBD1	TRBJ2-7	CASSPVQGPFYEQYF	TGTGCCAGCAGCCCGGTACAGGGGCCCTTTTACGAGCAGTACTTC
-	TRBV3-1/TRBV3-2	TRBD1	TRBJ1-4	CASSPGQGGEKLFF	TGTGCCAGCAGCCCCGGACAGGGCGGTGAAAAACTGTTTTTT
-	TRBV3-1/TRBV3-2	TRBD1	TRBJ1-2	CASSFGQGAYYGYTF	TGTGCCAGCAGCTTTGGACAGGGGGCTTACTATGGCTACACCTTC
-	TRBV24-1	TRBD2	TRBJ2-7	CATSDLRGGTYEQYF	TGTGCCACCAGTGATTTGCGGGGGGGAACCTACGAGCAGTACTTC